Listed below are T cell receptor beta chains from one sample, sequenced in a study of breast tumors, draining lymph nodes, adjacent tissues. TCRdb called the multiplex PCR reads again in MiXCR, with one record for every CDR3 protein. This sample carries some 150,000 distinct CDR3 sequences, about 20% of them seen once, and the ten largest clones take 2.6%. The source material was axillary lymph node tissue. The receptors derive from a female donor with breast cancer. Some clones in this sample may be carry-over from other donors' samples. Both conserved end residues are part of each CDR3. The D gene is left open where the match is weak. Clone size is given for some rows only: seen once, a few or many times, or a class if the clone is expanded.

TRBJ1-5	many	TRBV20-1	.	CSARGAVRVGNQPQHF	TGCAGTGCTAGAGGGGCGGTCAGGGTGGGCAATCAGCCCCAGCATTTT
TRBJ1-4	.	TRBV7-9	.	CASSLGTGGFSNEKLVF	TGTGCCAGCAGCTTAGGGACTGGGGGCTTCTCTAATGAAAAACTGGTTTTT
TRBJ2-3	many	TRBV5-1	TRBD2	CASRPSGTGGDTQYF	TGCGCCAGCAGGCCGAGCGGGACCGGGGGGGATACGCAGTATTTT
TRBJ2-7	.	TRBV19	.	CASSRDKTYEQYF	TGTGCCAGTAGTAGGGACAAAACCTACGAGCAGTACTTC
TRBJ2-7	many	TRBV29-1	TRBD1	CSVEDHGDRGSYEQYF	TGCAGCGTTGAAGATCACGGGGACAGGGGATCCTACGAGCAGTACTTC
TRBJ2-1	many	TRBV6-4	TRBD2	CASSEFVAGRNEQFF	TGTGCCAGCAGTGAGTTTGTAGCGGGGAGGAATGAGCAGTTCTTC
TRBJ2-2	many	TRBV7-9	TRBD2	CASSPGLAGANTGELFF	TGTGCCAGCAGCCCGGGACTAGCGGGAGCGAACACCGGGGAGCTGTTTTTT
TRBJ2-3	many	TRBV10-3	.	CAISGGKARTDTQYF	TGTGCCATCAGTGGCGGAAAGGCTCGCACAGATACGCAGTATTTT
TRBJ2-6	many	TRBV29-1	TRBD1	CSVGQGIGANVLTF	TGCAGCGTAGGACAGGGAATTGGGGCCAACGTCCTGACTTTC
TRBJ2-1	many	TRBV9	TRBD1	CASSVSGGQGYNEQFF	TGTGCCAGCAGCGTCTCCGGAGGACAGGGCTACAATGAGCAGTTCTTC
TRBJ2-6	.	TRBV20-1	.	CSASFGANVLTF	TGCAGTGCTAGTTTTGGGGCCAACGTCCTGACTTTC
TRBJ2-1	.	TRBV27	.	CASSLSLMDEQFF	TGTGCCAGCAGTTTATCTTTAATGGATGAGCAGTTCTTC
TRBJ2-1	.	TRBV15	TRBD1	CATSGTGANEQFF	TGTGCCACCAGCGGGACAGGGGCGAATGAGCAGTTCTTC
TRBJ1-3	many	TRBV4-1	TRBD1	CASSQDTGAGNTIYF	TGCGCCAGCAGCCAAGATACAGGGGCTGGAAACACCATATATTTT
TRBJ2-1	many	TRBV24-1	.	CATKGRDSYNEQFF	TGTGCCACCAAGGGACGGGACTCCTACAATGAGCAGTTCTTC
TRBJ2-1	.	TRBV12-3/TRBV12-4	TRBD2	CASRWTSGRFNEQFF	TGTGCCAGCAGATGGACTAGCGGGAGATTCAATGAGCAGTTCTTC
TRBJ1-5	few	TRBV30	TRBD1	CAWSVPGQGADQPQHF	TGTGCCTGGAGTGTACCAGGCCAGGGGGCTGATCAGCCCCAGCATTTT
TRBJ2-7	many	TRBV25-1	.	CASSRVYEQYF	TGTGCCAGCAGTCGGGTTTACGAGCAGTACTTC
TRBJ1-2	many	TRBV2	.	CASSDQGDGYTF	TGTGCCAGCAGTGATCAGGGAGATGGCTACACCTTC
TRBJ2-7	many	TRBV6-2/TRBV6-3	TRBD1	CASSPGQVFRYEQYF	TGTGCCAGCAGTCCGGGACAGGTTTTTAGGTACGAGCAGTACTTC
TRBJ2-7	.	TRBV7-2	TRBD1	CASSSGQSVYEQYF	TGTGCCAGCAGCTCGGGACAGTCGGTCTACGAGCAGTACTTC
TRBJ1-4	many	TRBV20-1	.	CSAREGAVEKLFF	TGCAGTGCTAGAGAGGGGGCAGTGGAAAAACTGTTTTTT
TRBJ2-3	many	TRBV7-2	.	CASSFSASTDTQYF	TGTGCCAGCAGCTTTAGCGCTAGCACAGATACGCAGTATTTT
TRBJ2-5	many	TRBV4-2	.	CASSQDGVRGQETQYF	TGTGCCAGCAGCCAAGATGGAGTAAGGGGCCAAGAGACCCAGTACTTC
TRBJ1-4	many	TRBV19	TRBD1	CASSTGGLANEKLFF	TGTGCCAGTTCGACAGGGGGCTTAGCTAATGAAAAACTGTTTTTT
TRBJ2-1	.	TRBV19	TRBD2	CASSMVTSGRNEQLF	TGTGCCAGTAGTATGGTGACTAGCGGGAGAAATGAGCAGCTCTTC
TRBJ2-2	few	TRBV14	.	CASSPYFTGELFF	TGTGCCAGCAGCCCCTACTTCACCGGGGAGCTGTTTTTT
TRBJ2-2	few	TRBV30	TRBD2	CAWIPGGGRAGELFF	TGTGCCTGGATACCTGGGGGAGGGAGGGCCGGGGAGCTGTTTTTT
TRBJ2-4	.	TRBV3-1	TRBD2	CASSQGTTSGRNIQYF	TGTGCCAGCAGCCAAGGCACTACTAGCGGGAGAAACATTCAGTACTTC
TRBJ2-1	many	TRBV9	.	CASSVGPSSYNEQFF	TGTGCCAGCAGCGTAGGTCCCAGCTCCTACAATGAGCAGTTCTTC
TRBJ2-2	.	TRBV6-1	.	CASSNGGFGLELFF	TGTGCCAGCAGTAACGGGGGTTTCGGATTGGAGCTGTTTTTT
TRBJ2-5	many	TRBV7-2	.	CASSIRTGPPQETQYF	TGTGCCAGCAGCATACGTACAGGTCCCCCCCAAGAGACCCAGTACTTC
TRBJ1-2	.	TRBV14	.	CASSQFRVTGVDGYTF	TGTGCCAGCAGCCAGTTCCGGGTTACGGGGGTTGATGGCTACACCTTC
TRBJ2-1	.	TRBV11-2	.	CASGLDRGECSYNEQFF	TGTGCCAGCGGCTTAGATCGAGGGGAGTGCTCCTACAATGAGCAGTTCTTC
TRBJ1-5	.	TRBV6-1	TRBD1	CASSEAGTGNQPQHF	TGTGCCAGCAGTGAAGCCGGGACAGGGAATCAGCCCCAGCATTTT
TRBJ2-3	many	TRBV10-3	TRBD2	CAISETSGTDTQYF	TGTGCCATCAGTGAGACTAGCGGGACAGATACGCAGTATTTT
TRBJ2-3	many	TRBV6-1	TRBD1	CASSEVWTGSDTQYF	TGTGCCAGCAGTGAAGTGTGGACAGGGTCAGATACGCAGTATTTT
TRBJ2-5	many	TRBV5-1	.	CASSLDVRRARETQYF	TGCGCCAGCAGCTTGGACGTCAGAAGGGCCAGAGAGACCCAGTACTTC
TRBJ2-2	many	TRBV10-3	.	CAISGPRVTNTGELFF	TGTGCCATCAGCGGCCCTAGAGTGACGAACACCGGGGAGCTGTTTTTT
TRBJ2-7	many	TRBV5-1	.	CASSPSMTGGRYEQYF	TGCGCCAGCAGCCCATCGATGACGGGGGGCCGATACGAGCAGTACTTC
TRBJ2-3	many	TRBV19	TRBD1	CASTSTGASTDTQYF	TGTGCCAGTACTTCGACAGGGGCTAGCACAGATACGCAGTATTTT
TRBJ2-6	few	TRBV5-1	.	CASSSYLFGANVLTF	TGCGCCAGCAGCTCGTACCTCTTTGGGGCCAACGTCCTGACTTTC
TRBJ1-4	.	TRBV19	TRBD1	CASSRRPGQENEKLFF	TGTGCCAGTAGTAGACGTCCGGGACAGGAAAATGAAAAACTGTTTTTT
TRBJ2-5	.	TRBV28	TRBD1	CATTGQGQETQYF	TGTGCCACCACGGGACAGGGACAAGAGACCCAGTACTTC
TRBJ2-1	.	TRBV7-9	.	CASSLLVRVVDNEQFF	TGTGCCAGCAGCTTATTGGTGAGGGTGGTCGACAATGAGCAGTTCTTC
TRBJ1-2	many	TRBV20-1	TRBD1	CSATGTANYGYTF	TGCAGTGCTACTGGGACAGCTAACTATGGCTACACCTTC